This T cell receptor (beta chain) was sequenced for a study of technical replicates of blood from a handful of donors. The data were produced by immunoSEQ multiplex PCR, yet TCRdb's version contains in-frame clones alone and is incomplete. The data hold about 50,000 clones, with around 95% observed a single time. The clonotype comes from a human donor in good health. The source material was T cells isolated from PBMCs.

This chain's CDR3 is CASNSVSGYEQYF. Here the CDR3 DNA reads TGTGCCAGCAACAGCGTAAGCGGGTACGAGCAGTACTTC. This chain links TRBV27 with TRBJ2-7, with D maybe TRBD2 (6 bases). V was pared by 7 bases and J by 4 bases, with 14 bases between. CDR3 length: 13 residues. Germline V CDR1 and CDR2: MNHEY, SMNVEV (reference sequence).